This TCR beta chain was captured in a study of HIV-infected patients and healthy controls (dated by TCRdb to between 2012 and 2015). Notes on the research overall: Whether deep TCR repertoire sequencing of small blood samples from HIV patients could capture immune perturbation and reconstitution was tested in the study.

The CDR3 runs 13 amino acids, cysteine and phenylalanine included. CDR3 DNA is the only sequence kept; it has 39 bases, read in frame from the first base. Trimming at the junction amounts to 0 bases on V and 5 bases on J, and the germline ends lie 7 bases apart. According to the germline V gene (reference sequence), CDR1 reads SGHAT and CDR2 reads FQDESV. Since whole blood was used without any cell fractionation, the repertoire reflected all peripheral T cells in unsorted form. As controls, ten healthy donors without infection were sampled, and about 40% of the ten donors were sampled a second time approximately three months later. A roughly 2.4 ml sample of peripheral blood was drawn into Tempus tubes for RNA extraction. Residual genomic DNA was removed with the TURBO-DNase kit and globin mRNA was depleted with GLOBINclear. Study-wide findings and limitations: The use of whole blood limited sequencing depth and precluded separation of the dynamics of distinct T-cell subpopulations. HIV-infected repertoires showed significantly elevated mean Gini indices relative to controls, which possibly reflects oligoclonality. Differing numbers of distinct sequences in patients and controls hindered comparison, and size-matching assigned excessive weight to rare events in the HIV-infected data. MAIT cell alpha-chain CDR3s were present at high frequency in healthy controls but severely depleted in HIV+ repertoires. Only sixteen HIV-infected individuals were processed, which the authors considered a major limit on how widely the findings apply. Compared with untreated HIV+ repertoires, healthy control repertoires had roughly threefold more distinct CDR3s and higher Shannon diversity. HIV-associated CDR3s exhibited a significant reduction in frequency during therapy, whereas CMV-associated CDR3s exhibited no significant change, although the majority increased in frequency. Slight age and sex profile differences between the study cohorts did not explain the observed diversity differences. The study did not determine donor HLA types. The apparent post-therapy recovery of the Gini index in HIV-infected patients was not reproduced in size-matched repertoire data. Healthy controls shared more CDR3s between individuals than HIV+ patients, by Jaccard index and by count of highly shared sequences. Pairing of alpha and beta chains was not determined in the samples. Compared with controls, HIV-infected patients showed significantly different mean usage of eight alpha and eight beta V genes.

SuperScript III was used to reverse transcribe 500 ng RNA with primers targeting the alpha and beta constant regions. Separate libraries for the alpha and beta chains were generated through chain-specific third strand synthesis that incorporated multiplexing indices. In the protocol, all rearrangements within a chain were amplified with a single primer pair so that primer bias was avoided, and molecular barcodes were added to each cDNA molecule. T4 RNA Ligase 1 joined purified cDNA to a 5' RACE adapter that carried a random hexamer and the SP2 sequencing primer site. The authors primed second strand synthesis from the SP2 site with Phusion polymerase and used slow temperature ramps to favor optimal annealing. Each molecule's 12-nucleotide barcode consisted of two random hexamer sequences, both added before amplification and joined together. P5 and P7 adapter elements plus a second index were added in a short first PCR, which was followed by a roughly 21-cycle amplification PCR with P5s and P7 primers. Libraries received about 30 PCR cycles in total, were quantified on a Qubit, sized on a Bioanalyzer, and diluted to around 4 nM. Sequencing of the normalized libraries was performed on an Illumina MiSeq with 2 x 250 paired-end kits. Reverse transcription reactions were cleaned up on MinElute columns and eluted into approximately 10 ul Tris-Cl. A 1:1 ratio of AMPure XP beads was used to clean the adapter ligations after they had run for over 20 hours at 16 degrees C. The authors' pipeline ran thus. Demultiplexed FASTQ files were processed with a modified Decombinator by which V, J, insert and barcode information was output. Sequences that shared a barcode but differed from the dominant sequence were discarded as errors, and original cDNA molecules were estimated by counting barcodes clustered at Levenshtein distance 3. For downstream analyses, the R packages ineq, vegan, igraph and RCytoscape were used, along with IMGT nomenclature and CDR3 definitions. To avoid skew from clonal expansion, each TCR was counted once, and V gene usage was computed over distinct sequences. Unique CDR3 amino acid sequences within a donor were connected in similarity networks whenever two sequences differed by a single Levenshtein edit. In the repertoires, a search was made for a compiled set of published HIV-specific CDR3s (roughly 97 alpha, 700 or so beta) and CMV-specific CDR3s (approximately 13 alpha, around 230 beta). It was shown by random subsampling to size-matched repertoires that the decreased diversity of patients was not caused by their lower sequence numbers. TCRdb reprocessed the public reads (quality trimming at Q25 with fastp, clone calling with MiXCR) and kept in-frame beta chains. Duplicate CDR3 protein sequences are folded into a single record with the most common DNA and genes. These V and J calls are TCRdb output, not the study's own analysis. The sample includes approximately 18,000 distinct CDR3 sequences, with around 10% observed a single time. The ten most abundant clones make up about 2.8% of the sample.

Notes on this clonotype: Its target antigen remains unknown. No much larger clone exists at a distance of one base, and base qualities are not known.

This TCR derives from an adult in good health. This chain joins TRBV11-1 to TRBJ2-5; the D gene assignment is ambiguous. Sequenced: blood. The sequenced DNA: TGTGCCAGCAGCTTAGCGCTGCGGGAGACCCAGTACTTC. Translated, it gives CASSLALRETQYF.